These T cell receptor beta chains were read from a single sample in a study of blood T cell repertoires in COVID-19. Profiling relied on immunoSEQ multiplex PCR, and the TCRdb table lists in-frame clones only, not all of them. The table includes some 48,000 clones, over 85% detected once. The sequenced material came from peripheral blood. The receptors were sampled from a man aged 70 or older with active COVID-19. The CDR3 runs from the conserved cysteine through the conserved F or W.

j_call v_call cdr3_aa
TRBJ2-3 TRBV11-2 CASSFGTSGRRTDTQYF
TRBJ2-7 TRBV3-1/TRBV3-2 CASGRGRGPYEQYF
TRBJ2-1 TRBV18 CASSPPLLVNEQFF
TRBJ2-1 TRBV4-3 CASSQVDNEQFF
TRBJ2-1 TRBV9 CASSSHPLGGFNEQFF
TRBJ2-7 TRBV9 CASSQGVGSYEQYF
TRBJ2-7 TRBV28 CASRYEQYF
TRBJ2-3 TRBV28 CASSPDRVTDTQYF
TRBJ2-7 TRBV5-1 CASSMTGTGPSYEQYF
TRBJ2-5 TRBV7-7 CASSPWASRGETQYF
TRBJ2-5 TRBV6-1 CASSEDRVRETQYF
TRBJ2-7 TRBV28 CASSPGTFSYEQYF
TRBJ2-3 TRBV7-3 CASSLNWNEAQYF
TRBJ1-4 TRBV7-3 CASSLYGGEKLFF
TRBJ1-2 TRBV27 CASSLTGLGYGYTF
TRBJ2-7 TRBV5-5 CASSSIASRAKYF
TRBJ1-6 TRBV25-1 CASSDPTVPITTLHF